One and the same sample provided the 20 T cell receptor beta chains below, sequenced in a study of T cell responses to AZD1222 COVID-19 vaccine. Here immunoSEQ multiplex PCR was the method, and the copy in TCRdb shows in-frame clones only, minus some. The sample yields 110,000 or so clones, about 91% seen once. Here the sequenced sample was peripheral blood, taken 28 days after the second AZD1222 dose. The origin of the receptors is an adult who received the AZD1222 COVID-19 vaccine.

The V call is TRBV9, the J call TRBJ2-1; 9 bases agree with TRBD1. Germline CDR1 is SGDLS and CDR2 is YYNGEE. The CDR3 length is 15 residues. The ends lost 0 bases at V and 3 bases at J; junction bases unmatched: 1. CDR3 in amino acids: CASSVAGQGYNEQFF. The CDR3 DNA follows: TGTGCCAGCAGCGTAGCGGGACAGGGCTACAATGAGCAGTTCTTC.

This chain uses TRBV10-3 with TRBJ2-7; TRBD1 agrees at 9 bases. Germline V gene lookup returns CDR1 ENHRY and CDR2 SYGVKD. The CDR3 runs 13 residues. The J segment lost 0 bases and the V segment lost 10 bases, leaving 4 bases of the junction unmatched. CDR3 loop: CASGTGSSYEQYF. In DNA form, the CDR3 reads TGTGCCAGCGGGACAGGGAGCTCCTACGAGCAGTACTTC.

This clone was detected once. V gene TRBV19 combines with J gene TRBJ2-1, with 10 bases that match TRBD2. CDR1 LNHDA and CDR2 SQIVND come from the germline V gene (reference sequence). V lost 4 bases to trimming and J lost 2 bases; unmatched junction nucleotides: 2. The CDR3 has 15 amino acids. The CDR3 reads CASSKGTSAYNEQFF. As DNA, the CDR3 is TGTGCCAGTAGTAAAGGGACTAGCGCCTACAATGAGCAGTTCTTC.

The chain employs TRBV18 and TRBJ2-5; maybe TRBD1 (6 bases). The germline V gene encodes CDR1 KGHSH and CDR2 LQKENI. The V gene lost 3 bases and the J gene lost 6 bases, with 17 bases spanning the gap. The CDR3 covers 15 residues. The CDR3 nucleotides read TGTGCCAGCTCACCTACCTCAGGGGACCGGAAGACCCAGTACTTC. Translation gives CASSPTSGDRKTQYF. Filled out from reference TRBV18 and TRBJ2-5, the complete variable domain reads NAGVMQNPRHLVRRRGQEARLRCSPMKGHSHVYWYRQLPEEGLKFMVYLQKENIIDESGMPKERFSAEFPKEGPSILRIQQVVRGDSAAYFCASSPTSGDRKTQYFGPGTRLLVL.

This clone showed up just a few times. V gene TRBV12-3 or TRBV12-4 combines with J gene TRBJ2-7; 7 bases fit TRBD2. The CDR3 sequence is 13 residues long. Losses at the gene ends were 6 bases for V and 2 bases for J; bases not matched to a gene: 4. The CDR3 region has the DNA TGTGCCAGCAGCCCCGGGACTACCTACGAGCAGTACTTC. Its protein is CASSPGTTYEQYF.

The rearrangement joins TRBV28 to TRBJ1-6; 7 bases match TRBD1. The CDR3 runs 15 residues. Germline-derived CDR1 and CDR2 are MDHEN and SYDVKM. The junction had 7 bases not matched to a gene; V was cut back by 1 base and J by 10 bases. The chain's CDR3 is CASSLSGQRISPLHF. In nucleotides, the CDR3 is TGTGCCAGCAGTTTATCGGGACAGAGAATATCACCCCTCCACTTT.

This chain connects TRBV27 to TRBJ2-7; 11 nucleotides line up with TRBD2. Germline CDR1 and CDR2: MNHEY and SMNVEV (reference sequence). Trimming cost V 6 bases and J 2 bases; bases outside gene matches: 6. This CDR3 spans 15 amino acids. CDR3 residues: CASRRGTSGTYEQYF. For the CDR3, the DNA is TGTGCCAGCAGGCGGGGGACTAGCGGAACCTACGAGCAGTACTTC.

The V call is TRBV3-1 (or the pseudogene TRBV3-2), the J call TRBJ1-5, with TRBD1 matching over 8 bases. V shed 4 bases, J shed 5 bases, and the junction held 1 base outside the gene matches. There are 13 residues in the CDR3. Germline V lookup: CDR1 LGHDT, CDR2 YNNKEL (reference sequence). CDR3 protein: CASSPQGDQPQHF. The CDR3 DNA sequence: TGTGCCAGCAGCCCACAGGGGGATCAGCCCCAGCATTTT.

The table lists this clone with a few counts. V is TRBV19 and J is TRBJ2-2, with 8 bases lining up with TRBD1. V lost 7 bases and J lost 1; bases outside the gene matches: 14. The CDR3 runs to 18 residues. Germline V CDR1 and CDR2: LNHDA, SQIVND (reference sequence). The CDR3 loop is CASKGAGGMLWNTGELFF. DNA for the CDR3: TGTGCCAGTAAAGGGGCAGGGGGCATGCTTTGGAACACCGGGGAGCTGTTTTTT. Based on the CDR3 plus reference TRBV19 and TRBJ2-2, the full variable domain is DGGITQSPKYLFRKEGQNVTLSCEQNLNHDAMYWYRQDPGQGLRLIYYSQIVNDFQKGDIAEGYSVSREKKESFPLTVTSAQKNPTAFYLCASKGAGGMLWNTGELFFGEGSRLTVL.

The chain joins TRBV25-1 to TRBJ2-2; no clear D gene. There are 15 residues in the CDR3. CDR1 MGHDK and CDR2 SYGVNS come from the germline V gene. V shed 9 bases and J shed 2 bases, with 16 bases lying between them. The CDR3 reads CASLPGSLNTGELFF. The DNA of the CDR3 is TGTGCCAGTCTCCCGGGCTCACTAAACACCGGGGAGCTGTTTTTT.

The V gene is TRBV3-1 (or the pseudogene TRBV3-2), the J gene TRBJ2-5; tentatively, D is TRBD1 (7 bases). Germline V gene data show CDR1 as LGHDT and CDR2 as YNNKEL (reference sequence). This CDR3 has 15 amino acids. Deletions cut 0 bases from V and 5 bases from J, with 13 bases between. DNA of the CDR3: TGTGCCAGCAGCCAAGAGCAGGGGGGTTCGGAGACCCAGTACTTC. Translation gives CASSQEQGGSETQYF.

The chain joins TRBV7-3 to TRBJ2-7, with 14 bases matching TRBD2. The V and J ends lost 5 bases and 5 bases, in that order; junction bases with no gene match: 5. Per the germline V gene, CDR1 is SGHTA and CDR2 is FQGTGA. The CDR3 covers 15 residues. The CDR3 loop reads CASSLGTSGSNEQYF. The CDR3 DNA sequence: TGTGCCAGCAGCCTAGGGACTAGCGGGAGTAACGAGCAGTACTTC.

This chain uses TRBV28 with TRBJ1-2; D remains ambiguous. This CDR3 contains 13 residues. Germline V gives CDR1 MDHEN, CDR2 SYDVKM. Trimming pared 4 bases from V and 7 bases from J, leaving 13 bases between. This CDR3 is CASSSLVPSGYTF. The DNA for the CDR3 is TGTGCCAGCAGTTCCCTAGTCCCATCTGGCTACACCTTC.

The genes are TRBV27 and TRBJ2-3, with D unclear. Trimming took off 3 bases at V and 2 bases at J, with 9 bases between the two ends. The CDR3 runs 14 residues. Germline values: CDR1 MNHEY, CDR2 SMNVEV (reference sequence). CDR3 sequence reads: CASSFVGITDTQYF. The CDR3 region has the DNA TGTGCCAGCAGTTTTGTGGGGATCACAGATACGCAGTATTTT.

The J gene is TRBJ2-1, the V gene TRBV14; 7 bases match TRBD1. The ends lost 4 bases at V and 3 bases at J; junction bases unmatched: 0. Germline V gene lookup returns CDR1 SGHDN and CDR2 FVKESK. The CDR3 extends over 13 amino acids. The CDR3 coding sequence is TGTGCCAGCAGCCGACAGGGCTACAATGAGCAGTTCTTC. Protein product: CASSRQGYNEQFF. Complete variable domain (other parts from reference TRBV14 and TRBJ2-1): EAGVTQFPSHSVIEKGQTVTLRCDPISGHDNLYWYRRVMGKEIKFLLHFVKESKQDESGMPNNRFLAERTGGTYSTLKVQPAELEDSGVYFCASSRQGYNEQFFGPGTRLTVL.

This CDR3 reads CASSPWRGEGNIQYF. The CDR3 DNA sequence: TGTGCCAGCAGCCCGTGGCGGGGGGAAGGAAACATTCAGTACTTC. The chain joins TRBV7-2 to TRBJ2-4; 8 bases agree with TRBD2. This CDR3 is built from 15 residues. Germline V gives CDR1 SGHTA, CDR2 FQGNSA. V lost 5 bases to trimming and J lost 6 bases; unmatched junction nucleotides: 9.

The rearrangement joins TRBV6-1 to TRBJ2-2; D remains unclear. Germline CDR1 reads MNHNS; CDR2 reads SASEGT. This CDR3 contains 14 residues. V was cut by 1 base and J by 6 bases, with 9 bases left in between. The CDR3 spells CASSEGVPAGELFF. CDR3 DNA: TGTGCCAGCAGTGAAGGGGTCCCCGCCGGGGAGCTGTTTTTT.

The rearrangement links TRBV29-1 to TRBJ1-1; no definite D call. The CDR3 runs 13 residues. V gave up 2 bases and J gave up 4 bases, with 11 bases separating them. Germline V CDR1 and CDR2: SQVTM, ANQGSEA. CDR3 loop: CSVESGSRTEAFF. The CDR3 DNA reads as TGCAGCGTTGAATCGGGAAGTCGCACTGAAGCTTTCTTT.

The chain joins TRBV18 to TRBJ2-1; D gene ambiguous. V dropped 6 bases and J dropped 10 bases, with 19 bases sitting between them. Germline loops: CDR1 KGHSH, CDR2 LQKENI. The CDR3 length is 14 residues. The DNA of the CDR3 is TGTGCCAGCTCCTCAGGACGTGGATATGTGGAGCAGTTCTTC. It codes for CASSSGRGYVEQFF.

The gene calls are TRBV7-2 and TRBJ1-4; the match to TRBD1 covers 7 bases. CDR1 and CDR2 (germline): SGHTA, FQGNSA. The CDR3 covers 15 residues. V was clipped by 3 bases and J by 6 bases; unmatched bases: 7. CDR3 in DNA: TGTGCCAGCAGCTTGTTCCGGGACAGCTATGAAAAACTGTTTTTT. Amino acid sequence: CASSLFRDSYEKLFF.